The clone carrying this T cell receptor (beta chain) was detected many times. Its specificity is unknown. TCRdb fed the RT-PCR reads into MiXCR, producing one record per CDR3 protein. The table has 600,000 to 850,000 distinct CDR3 sequences, around 13% seen once; the top ten hold about 7.6%. The data were taken from a study of response to subunit inactivated influenza vaccine. General study results and limits: It was the authors' suggestion that each seasonal influenza vaccination recruits few new T cells.

The CDR3 extends over 15 amino acids. Germline V gene lookup returns CDR1 ENHRY and CDR2 SYGVKD. V shed 11 bases and J shed 6 bases, with 20 bases lying between them. Material: PBMCs from blood, obtained 14 to 15 days before vaccination. The V call is TRBV10-3, the J call TRBJ1-6; a weak D match, TRBD1 (6 bases). This receptor was taken from a man aged 45 to 65 who received an inactivated influenza vaccine. DNA of the CDR3: TGTGCCGCCAGTCCACAGGGAAACATTAATTCACCCCTCCACTTT. This translates into CAASPQGNINSPLHF.